Listed below are T cell receptor beta chains from one sample, sequenced in a study of Graves' ophthalmopathy and Graves' hyperthyroidism. TCRdb reanalysed the multiplex PCR reads using MiXCR and keeps one entry per CDR3 protein. Of around 1.1 million distinct CDR3 sequences listed, about two fifths are singletons. Sequencing used peripheral blood or thyroid tissue (not recorded which). The source is an adult man with Graves' hyperthyroidism. CDR3s include the opening cysteine and the closing phenylalanine or tryptophan. The order of the fields is CDR3 DNA, CDR3 protein, D gene, J gene, clone size, V gene. D genes are given only for firm matches. The size of a clone is reported for some rows only, either as once, few or many, or as a class for expanded clones.

TGTGCCAGCGGGTACAGGGGAGAGACCCAGTACTTC	CASGYRGETQYF	TRBD1	TRBJ2-5	many	TRBV27
TGTGCCAGCAGTTTACCCGGGGCAGGTCAGCCCCAGCATTTT	CASSLPGAGQPQHF	.	TRBJ1-5	many	TRBV12-3/TRBV12-4
TGCAGTGCCACGAAGGGGCAGGGTGGAGGCACTGAAGCTTTCTTT	CSATKGQGGGTEAFF	.	TRBJ1-1	many	TRBV20-1
TGTGCCAGCAGTGTGACTAGCGGATACACCGGGGAGCTGTTTTTT	CASSVTSGYTGELFF	TRBD2	TRBJ2-2	few	TRBV6-4
TGTGCCAGCAGCGTAGGTGCTCTCGAGGTCCAAGAGACCCAGTACTTC	CASSVGALEVQETQYF	.	TRBJ2-5	many	TRBV9
TGCAGCGTTGGTGGGGCAGGGGGAGAGACCCAGTACTTC	CSVGGAGGETQYF	TRBD1	TRBJ2-5	.	TRBV29-1
TGTGCCAGCAGTTTACGGCAGGGGGACGCCTCTAACTATGGCTACACCTTC	CASSLRQGDASNYGYTF	TRBD1	TRBJ1-2	few	TRBV13
TGCGCTAGCAGCCAAGGCGACATTTCCGAGCAGTACTTC	CASSQGDISEQYF	.	TRBJ2-7	few	TRBV4-3
TGTGCCAGCAGATTGACAGGGGGCGAATCTCTCTACGAGCAGTACTTC	CASRLTGGESLYEQYF	TRBD1	TRBJ2-7	few	TRBV27
TGTGCCAGCAGCGGCGGGACGACCTATGGCTACACCTTC	CASSGGTTYGYTF	.	TRBJ1-2	many	TRBV9
TGTGCCAGCAGCTTCGACGGGACGACACTGGAGACCCAGTACTTC	CASSFDGTTLETQYF	.	TRBJ2-5	many	TRBV5-6
TGCAGTGCTAGGGGGCGGGTAGAGACCCAGTACTTC	CSARGRVETQYF	.	TRBJ2-5	few	TRBV20-1
TGTGCCAGCAGTATTAGCGGGAGTGGATACGAGCAGTACTTC	CASSISGSGYEQYF	TRBD2	TRBJ2-7	.	TRBV10-2
TGTGCCAGCAGCCTGAGATCGACAGGGATATCGGGTTTTAATGAAAAACTGTTTTTT	CASSLRSTGISGFNEKLFF	TRBD1	TRBJ1-4	.	TRBV14
TGTGCCAGCAGCTTAGTACCCAGGACAGTGGACTTTTACGAGCAGTACTTC	CASSLVPRTVDFYEQYF	.	TRBJ2-7	.	TRBV7-8
TGCAGCGTTGGGTACCGGGGGAAAAACACTGAAGCTTTCTTT	CSVGYRGKNTEAFF	.	TRBJ1-1	many	TRBV29-1
TGTGCCAGCAGCTTAGACCGCCAGGACTACACCTTC	CASSLDRQDYTF	.	TRBJ1-2	.	TRBV11-2
TGCAGTACAAAGAGGCGGGGGAATCTCAACTATGGCTACACCTTC	CSTKRRGNLNYGYTF	.	TRBJ1-2	.	TRBV20-1
TGTGCCAGCAGGGGACTAGCTTCTTACGGGGAGCTGTTTTTT	CASRGLASYGELFF	TRBD2	TRBJ2-2	.	TRBV6-5
TGTGCCAGCAGCTTGGGTCAAACAGCAAGGGGCACCGGGGAGCTGTTTTTT	CASSLGQTARGTGELFF	.	TRBJ2-2	few	TRBV5-6
TGCGCCAGCAGCTCCTTAGCGGCGGGGGATACGCAGTATTTT	CASSSLAAGDTQYF	.	TRBJ2-3	few	TRBV5-1
TGTGCCAGCAGGATAGGGGGCTCTGAAGCTTTCTTT	CASRIGGSEAFF	TRBD1	TRBJ1-1	.	TRBV7-2
TGTGCCAGCAGTGACTTTATCGGGACCCAAGAGACCCAGTACTTC	CASSDFIGTQETQYF	.	TRBJ2-5	many	TRBV2
TGTGCCATCAGTGGTCGACAGACTAACACCGGGGAGCTGTCTTGG	CAISGRQTNTGELSW	.	TRBJ2-2	.	TRBV10-3
TGCGCCAGCAGCCACTTGGGACGGCAGAACACTGAAGCTTTCTTT	CASSHLGRQNTEAFF	.	TRBJ1-1	few	TRBV4-1
TGTGCCAGCAGTCCAGGACAGGGGAGGTTTCGAGCTTTCTTT	CASSPGQGRFRAFF	TRBD1	TRBJ1-1	few	TRBV6-5
TGCAGTGCTAAACCCTCGACTAGCGGGGGATATTACGAGCAGTACTTC	CSAKPSTSGGYYEQYF	TRBD2	TRBJ2-7	many	TRBV20-1
TGCAGTGCTAGCACCGGGTACAGCAATCAGCCCCAGCATTTT	CSASTGYSNQPQHF	.	TRBJ1-5	many	TRBV20-1
TGCGCCAGCAGTGGCCAGGGGGGCATCTTTTACGGAGAGCAGTACTTC	CASSGQGGIFYGEQYF	.	TRBJ2-7	many	TRBV10-2